What follows is one TCR beta chain and its context. Antigen specificity is unknown. The record originates from a study of cytomegalovirus exposure and HLA in healthy donors. Whole-study context: Findings of an earlier analysis included about 100 million unique TCR beta sequences from some 180 million T cells. Study conclusions and caveats: A few CMV-associated chains proved CMV antigen-specific in vitro. V- and J-gene trimming of TCR beta was linked (in a later analysis) to a missense DCLRE1C variant. Sequencing had likely introduced a cluster of highly shared sequence variants as an artifact.

With 60 Vbeta and 13 Jbeta primers, the PCR was carried out. The method was immunoSEQ multiplex PCR; TCRdb's version includes in-frame clones alone and lacks a portion of them. This table has 180,000 or so clones, approximately 67% appearing once. This CDR3 region has 15 residues. Germline V gives CDR1 SGHVS, CDR2 FQNEAQ. After removal of 4 bases from V and 7 bases from J, the junction contained 12 bases not matched to a gene. Sequenced: PBMCs. The TCR originated in a middle-aged man in good health and CMV-seronegative. The rearrangement joins TRBV7-8 to TRBJ1-2, with 7 bases that match TRBD1. CDR3 protein: CASSSPIRDRSGYTF. The CDR3 DNA reads TGTGCCAGCAGCTCACCAATCCGGGACAGAAGTGGCTACACCTTC.